This T cell receptor beta chain came from a study of blood T cell repertoires in COVID-19 (dated by TCRdb to about 2020). For the study in its entirety: Samples from collaborators originated in the United States, Italy and Spain and spanned both the acute and convalescent phases of COVID-19. The sample metadata nearly always contained a de-identified subject ID, COVID-19 status, age in years and sex. A freely available public database, intended as a resource for researchers studying the immune response to SARS-CoV-2, is where the repertoires were released. The prospective study material was composed of cDNA or gDNA derived from T cells, B-cell-depleted T cells, or PBMCs. Where available, HLA class I and class II types were obtained from metadata supplied by the sample provider rather than from assay-based typing. Samples came from the ongoing ImmuneRACE study (first 160 participants) plus 1,254 subjects from 6 global collaborators. Subjects who had been exposed to COVID-19, were actively infected with it, or had recovered from it provided the deeply sampled blood TCRbeta repertoires that made up the dataset. Paper-wide results and their limitations: Clinical and demographic metadata were provided uncurated, with the amount varying by source and participant.

Concerning this clone itself: It lacks a known antigen. Base qualities are not recorded, but no much larger clone differs from it by a single base.

The CDR3 contains 14 residues, cysteine and phenylalanine counted. Only the CDR3 DNA stays, 42 bases, in frame from base 1. The CDR1 and CDR2 encoded by the germline V gene are SGDLS and YYNGEE. V is shortened by 3 bases, J by 8 bases, and the region joining them spans 15 bases. Participants in the prospective study were enrolled through a virtual design, were aged roughly 18 to 100 years, and lived in roughly 24 United States geographic areas. To assign participants to cohorts, the prospective study relied on clinical history that participants themselves reported in a screening survey and a study questionnaire. Exposed participants had been in contact, within 2 weeks of entering the study, with a person who had a PCR-confirmed or clinician-diagnosed case of COVID-19. In the prospective study, mobile phlebotomists collected whole blood, serum and a nasopharyngeal or oropharyngeal swab from each participant. Over a roughly 2-month period, participants in the prospective study had the option of providing additional blood draws and questionnaires. Before DNA extraction, prospective study blood samples were shipped either frozen or at room temperature.

TCRbeta CDR3 regions were amplified from genomic DNA by means of the immunoSEQ Assay, a bias-controlled multiplex PCR. In the authors' own workflow: The number of nucleated cells in each sample was estimated from the amplification of reference gene primers within the assay. Sequence reads were collapsed and filtered to measure the absolute abundance of every unique TCRbeta CDR3 rearrangement. For each sample, productive Simpson clonality was calculated as the square root of Simpson's diversity index across productive rearrangements. In its TCRdb copy, this immuneACCESS table keeps in-frame sequences only and misses some clones. Where compared with another copy, unresolved V genes explain less than half of these, and the others have no known cause. D and trimming were read from the DNA, whereas the V and J calls and clone size are those reported in that table. This sample holds more than 300,000 clones; 91% were observed only once. The ten biggest clones cover 0.86% of the sample.

The specimen was PBMCs or T cells enriched from blood (not recorded which). This TCR was sampled from a woman aged 40 to 50 who had been exposed to COVID-19. In this chain, TRBV9 is recombined with TRBJ1-3; the D gene cannot be named for sure. The DNA sequence is as follows: TGTGCCAGCAGCGCCCGGGAACAGCGGGACACCATATATTTT. Its translation is CASSAREQRDTIYF.